The present T cell receptor (beta chain) was sequenced within a study of CD8 T cells in ankylosing spondylitis. Findings of the study overall: The study looked at matched synovial fluid samples from ankylosing spondylitis patients. Disease-linked clones were reported to be significantly enriched there. In peripheral blood, disease-linked CD8+ clones occurred at relatively low frequencies.

Turning to this clonotype: Its antigen is unknown.

5'-RACE, quantitative and with molecular barcodes, yielded the TCR beta libraries. TCRdb reprocessed the 5' RACE reads via MiXCR and lists one record per CDR3 protein. The sample carries around 250,000 distinct CDR3 sequences, about 18% recorded once. The CDR3 contains 14 residues. The germline CDR1 and CDR2 sequences are SGDLS and YYNGEE. V lost 0 bases to trimming and J lost 4 bases, with 10 bases between them. This TCR was sampled from a male donor with ankylosing spondylitis or in good health (not recorded which). This chain connects TRBV9 to TRBJ1-2; no firm D call. Sequencing input: blood, either unsorted or a sorted T cell fraction (not recorded which). The CDR3: CASSVGKGPYGYTF. DNA for the CDR3: TGTGCCAGCAGCGTAGGCAAAGGGCCCTATGGCTACACCTTC.